This T cell receptor (beta chain) was recorded in a study of CD8 T cells in Susac syndrome. Study-level information: There were over 5 sequenced Susac syndrome patients with active disease and about 8 in remission.

Per germline, CDR1 DFQATT and CDR2 SNEGSKA (reference sequence). The CDR3 loop spans 14 amino acids. With 3 bases removed from V and 2 bases from J, the gap between germline ends came to 11 bases. Random hexamers primed reverse transcription of about 0.5 to 1 ug RNA. TCRdb redid the calling of the immunoSEQ multiplex PCR reads with MiXCR, one entry per CDR3 protein. This table holds some 180,000 distinct CDR3 sequences, about 93% found once. Negative isolation was applied to CD8+ and CD4+ T cells, and FACS enrichment was applied to TEMRA cells. This sequence joins TRBV20-1 and TRBJ2-1, with a weak D call TRBD2 (6 bases). The sample consisted of CD4+ T cells from PBMCs. This TCR derives from a human donor with Susac syndrome. The CDR3 sequence is CSASNAGPYNEQFF. CDR3 DNA sequence: TGCAGTGCTAGTAACGCGGGACCCTACAATGAGCAGTTCTTC.